Included here is one T cell receptor beta chain sequence, with context. The authors' processing: Amplified reference gene primers provided the basis for estimating nucleated cell counts. Libraries were prepared by immunoSEQ multiplex PCR; TCRdb keeps only in-frame clonotypes and omits some of them. V, J and clone size derive from that table, while D and trimming were established from the DNA sequence. Of under 400,000 clones in the sample, around 85% were seen once. This entry comes from a study of blood T cell repertoires in COVID-19. Overall study context: COVID-19 samples collected from the United States, Italy and Spain covered acute and convalescent phases. T cells, B-cell-depleted T cells, or PBMCs supplied cDNA or gDNA.

Germline assignment: CDR1 SNHLY and CDR2 FYNNEI. This CDR3 comprises 13 residues. V lost 8 bases, J lost 7 bases, and 5 bases stayed unmatched. The V and J genes are TRBV2 and TRBJ1-4, with TRBD1 identical over 9 bases. The receptor comes from a woman aged 40 to 50 with acute COVID-19. The sample comprised PBMCs or T cells enriched from blood (not recorded which). The CDR3 sequence: CASDRGKGEKLFF. In nucleotides, the CDR3 is TGTGCCAGCGACAGGGGGAAAGGTGAAAAACTGTTTTTT.